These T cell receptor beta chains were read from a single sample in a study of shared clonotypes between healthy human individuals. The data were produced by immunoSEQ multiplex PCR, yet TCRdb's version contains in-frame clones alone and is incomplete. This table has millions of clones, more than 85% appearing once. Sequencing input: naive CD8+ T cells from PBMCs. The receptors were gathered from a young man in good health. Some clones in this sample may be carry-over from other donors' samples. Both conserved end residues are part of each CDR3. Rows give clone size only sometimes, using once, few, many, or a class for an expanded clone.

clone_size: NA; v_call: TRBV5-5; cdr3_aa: CASSWMGQGALADTQYF
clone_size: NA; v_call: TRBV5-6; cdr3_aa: CASSESINSPLHF
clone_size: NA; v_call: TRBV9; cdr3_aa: CASSDSGRGTDTQYF
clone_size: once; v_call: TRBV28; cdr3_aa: CASSPPLNVRSYNEQFF
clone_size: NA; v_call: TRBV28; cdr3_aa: CASSLGDTSTDTQYF
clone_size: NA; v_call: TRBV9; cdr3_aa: CASSASRGTTNGDYGYTF
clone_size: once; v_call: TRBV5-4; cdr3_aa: CASSSAVGTGRLMYF
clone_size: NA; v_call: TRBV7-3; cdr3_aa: CASSLSRSRDEQFF
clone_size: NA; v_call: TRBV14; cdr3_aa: CASSQDGWGVSYNEQFF
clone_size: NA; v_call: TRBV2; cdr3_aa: CASRTLAGGSPWEQYF
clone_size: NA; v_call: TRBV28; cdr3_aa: CASSGIYRFLAGTYEQYF
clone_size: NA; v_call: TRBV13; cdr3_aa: CASSLDRMNTGELFF
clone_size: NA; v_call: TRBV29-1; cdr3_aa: CSVEGGTRSYNEQFF
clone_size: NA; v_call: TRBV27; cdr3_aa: CASSPPDRRNTGELFF
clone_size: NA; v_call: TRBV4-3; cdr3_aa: CASRDRTGGTDTQYF
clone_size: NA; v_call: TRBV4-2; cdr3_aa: CASSQAGATDTQYF
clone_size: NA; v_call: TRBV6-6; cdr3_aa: CASSYSEGAYEQYF
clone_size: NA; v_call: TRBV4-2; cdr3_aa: CASSQGRDLSYEQYF
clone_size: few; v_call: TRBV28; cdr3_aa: CASSLGKVGTEAFF
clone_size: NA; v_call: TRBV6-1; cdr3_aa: CASSEALVRLGSVLGYNEQFF
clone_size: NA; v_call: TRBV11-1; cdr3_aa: CASSLGPPGSGANVLTF
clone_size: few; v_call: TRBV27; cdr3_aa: CASGQGFEAFF